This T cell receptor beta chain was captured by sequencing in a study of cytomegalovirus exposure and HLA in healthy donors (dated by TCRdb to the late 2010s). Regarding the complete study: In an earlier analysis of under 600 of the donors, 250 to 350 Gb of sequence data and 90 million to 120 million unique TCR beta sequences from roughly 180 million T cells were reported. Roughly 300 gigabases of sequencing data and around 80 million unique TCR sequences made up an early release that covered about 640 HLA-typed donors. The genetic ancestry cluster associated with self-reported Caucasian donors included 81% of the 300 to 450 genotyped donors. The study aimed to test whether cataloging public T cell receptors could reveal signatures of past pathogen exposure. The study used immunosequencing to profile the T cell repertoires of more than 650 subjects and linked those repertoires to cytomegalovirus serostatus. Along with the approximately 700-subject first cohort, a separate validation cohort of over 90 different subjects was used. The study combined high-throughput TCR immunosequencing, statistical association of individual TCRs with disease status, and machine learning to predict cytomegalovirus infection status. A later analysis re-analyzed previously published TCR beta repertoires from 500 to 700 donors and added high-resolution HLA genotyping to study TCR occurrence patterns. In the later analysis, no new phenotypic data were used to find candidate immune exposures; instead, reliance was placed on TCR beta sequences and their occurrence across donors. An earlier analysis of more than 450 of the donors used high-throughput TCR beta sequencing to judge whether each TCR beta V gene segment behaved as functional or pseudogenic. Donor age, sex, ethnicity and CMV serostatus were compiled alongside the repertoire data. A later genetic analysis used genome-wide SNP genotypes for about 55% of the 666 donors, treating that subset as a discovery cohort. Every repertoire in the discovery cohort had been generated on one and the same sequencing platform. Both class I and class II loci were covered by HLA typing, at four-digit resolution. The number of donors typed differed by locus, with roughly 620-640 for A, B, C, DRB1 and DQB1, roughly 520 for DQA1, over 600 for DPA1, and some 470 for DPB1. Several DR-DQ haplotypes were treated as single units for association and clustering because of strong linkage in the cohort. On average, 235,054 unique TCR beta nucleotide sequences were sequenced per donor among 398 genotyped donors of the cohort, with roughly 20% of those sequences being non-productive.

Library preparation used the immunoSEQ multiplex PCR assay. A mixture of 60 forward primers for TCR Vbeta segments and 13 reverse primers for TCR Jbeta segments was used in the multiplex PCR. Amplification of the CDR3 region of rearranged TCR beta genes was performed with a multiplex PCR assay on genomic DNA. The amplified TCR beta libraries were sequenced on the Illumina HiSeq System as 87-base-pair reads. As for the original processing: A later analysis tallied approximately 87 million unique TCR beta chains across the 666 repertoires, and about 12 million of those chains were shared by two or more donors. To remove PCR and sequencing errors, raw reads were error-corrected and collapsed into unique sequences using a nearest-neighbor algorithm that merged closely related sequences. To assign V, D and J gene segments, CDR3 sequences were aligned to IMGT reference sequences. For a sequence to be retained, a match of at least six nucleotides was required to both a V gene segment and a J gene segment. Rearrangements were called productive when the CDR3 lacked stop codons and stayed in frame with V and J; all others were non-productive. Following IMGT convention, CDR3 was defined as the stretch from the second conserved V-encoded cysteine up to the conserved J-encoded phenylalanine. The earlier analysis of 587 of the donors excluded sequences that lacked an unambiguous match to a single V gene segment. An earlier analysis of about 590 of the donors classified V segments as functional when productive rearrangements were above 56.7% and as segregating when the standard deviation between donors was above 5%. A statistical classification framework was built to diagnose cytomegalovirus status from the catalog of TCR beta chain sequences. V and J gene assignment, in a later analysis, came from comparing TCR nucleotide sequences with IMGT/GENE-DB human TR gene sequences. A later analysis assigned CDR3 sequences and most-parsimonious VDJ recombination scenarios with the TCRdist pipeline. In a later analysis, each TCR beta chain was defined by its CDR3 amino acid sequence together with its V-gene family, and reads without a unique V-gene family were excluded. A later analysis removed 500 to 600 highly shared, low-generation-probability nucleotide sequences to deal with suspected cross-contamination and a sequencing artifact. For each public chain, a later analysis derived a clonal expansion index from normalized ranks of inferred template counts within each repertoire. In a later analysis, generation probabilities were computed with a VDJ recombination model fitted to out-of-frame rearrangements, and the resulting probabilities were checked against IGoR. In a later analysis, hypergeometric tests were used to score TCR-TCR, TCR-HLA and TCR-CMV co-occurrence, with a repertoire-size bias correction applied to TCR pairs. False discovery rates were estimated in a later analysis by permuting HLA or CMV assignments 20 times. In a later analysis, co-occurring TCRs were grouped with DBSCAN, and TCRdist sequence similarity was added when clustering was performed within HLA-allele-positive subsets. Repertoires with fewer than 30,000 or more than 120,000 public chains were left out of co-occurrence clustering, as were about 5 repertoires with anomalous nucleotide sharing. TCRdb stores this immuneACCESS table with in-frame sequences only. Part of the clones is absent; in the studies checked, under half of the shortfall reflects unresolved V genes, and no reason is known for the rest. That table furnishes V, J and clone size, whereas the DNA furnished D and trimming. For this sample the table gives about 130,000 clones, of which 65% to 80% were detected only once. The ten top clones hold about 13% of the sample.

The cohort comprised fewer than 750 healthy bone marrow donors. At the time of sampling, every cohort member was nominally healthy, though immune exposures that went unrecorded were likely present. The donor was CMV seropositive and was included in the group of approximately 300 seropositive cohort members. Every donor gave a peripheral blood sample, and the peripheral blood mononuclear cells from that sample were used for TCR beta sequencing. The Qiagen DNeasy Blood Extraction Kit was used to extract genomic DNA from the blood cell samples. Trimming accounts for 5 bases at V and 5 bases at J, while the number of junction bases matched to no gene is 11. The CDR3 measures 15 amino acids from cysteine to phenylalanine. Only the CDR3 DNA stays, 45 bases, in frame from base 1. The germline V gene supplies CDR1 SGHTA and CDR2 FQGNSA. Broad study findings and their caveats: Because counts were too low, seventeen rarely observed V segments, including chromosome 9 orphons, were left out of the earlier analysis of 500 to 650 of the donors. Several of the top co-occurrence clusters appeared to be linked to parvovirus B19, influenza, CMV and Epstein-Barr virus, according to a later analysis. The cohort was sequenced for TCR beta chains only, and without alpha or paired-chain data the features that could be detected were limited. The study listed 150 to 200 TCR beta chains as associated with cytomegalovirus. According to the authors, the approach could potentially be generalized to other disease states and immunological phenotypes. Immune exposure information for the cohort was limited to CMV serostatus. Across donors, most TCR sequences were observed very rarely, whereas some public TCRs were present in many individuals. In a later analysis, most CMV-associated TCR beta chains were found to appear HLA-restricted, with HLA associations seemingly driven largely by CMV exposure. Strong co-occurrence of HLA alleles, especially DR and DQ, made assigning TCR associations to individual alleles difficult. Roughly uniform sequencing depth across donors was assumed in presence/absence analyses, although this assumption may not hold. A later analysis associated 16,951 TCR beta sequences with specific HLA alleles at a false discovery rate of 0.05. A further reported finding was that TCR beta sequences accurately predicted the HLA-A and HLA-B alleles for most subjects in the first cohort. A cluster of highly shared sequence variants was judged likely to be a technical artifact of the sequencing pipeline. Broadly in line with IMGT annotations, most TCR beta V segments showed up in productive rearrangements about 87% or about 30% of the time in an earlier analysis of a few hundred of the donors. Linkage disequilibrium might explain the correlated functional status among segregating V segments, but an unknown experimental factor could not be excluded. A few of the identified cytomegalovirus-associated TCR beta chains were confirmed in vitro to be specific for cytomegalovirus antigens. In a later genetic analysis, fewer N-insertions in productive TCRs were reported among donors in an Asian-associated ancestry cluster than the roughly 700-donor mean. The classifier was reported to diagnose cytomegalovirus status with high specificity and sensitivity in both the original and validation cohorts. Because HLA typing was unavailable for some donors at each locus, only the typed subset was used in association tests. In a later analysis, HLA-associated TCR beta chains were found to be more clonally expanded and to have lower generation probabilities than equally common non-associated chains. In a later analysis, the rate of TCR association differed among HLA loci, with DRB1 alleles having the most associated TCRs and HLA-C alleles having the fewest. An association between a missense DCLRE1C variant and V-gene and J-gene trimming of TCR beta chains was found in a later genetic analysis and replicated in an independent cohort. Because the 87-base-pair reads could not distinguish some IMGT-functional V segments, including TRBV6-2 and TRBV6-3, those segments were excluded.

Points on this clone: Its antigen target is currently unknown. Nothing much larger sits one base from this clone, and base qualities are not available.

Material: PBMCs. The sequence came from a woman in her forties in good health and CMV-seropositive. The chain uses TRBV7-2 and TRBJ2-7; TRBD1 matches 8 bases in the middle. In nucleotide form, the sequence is TGTGCCAGCAGCAGCAGGGGACAGGTTTCCCACGAGCAGTACTTC. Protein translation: CASSSRGQVSHEQYF. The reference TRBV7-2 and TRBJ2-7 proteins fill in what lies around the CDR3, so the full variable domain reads GAGVSQSPSNKVTEKGKDVELRCDPISGHTALYWYRQSLGQGLEFLIYFQGNSAPDKSGLPSDRFSAERTGGSVSTLTIQRTQQEDSAVYLCASSSRGQVSHEQYFGPGTRLTVT.